This TCR beta chain was sequenced for a study of memory CD4+ T cells and cytomegalovirus serostatus. The sort gate was single viable CD3+CD4+CD8-CD45RO+ cells for memory CD4+ T cells. Only in-frame clones appear in the TCRdb table, and some are missing; sequencing was by immunoSEQ multiplex PCR. The sample records about 75,000 clones, under 80% being singletons. Material for sequencing was memory CD4+ T cells from blood. This sequence originates from an adult in good health and CMV-seropositive.

CDR3 region: CASGQGEETQYF. The CDR3 nucleotides are TGTGCCAGCGGACAGGGGGAGGAGACCCAGTACTTC. The chain employs TRBV5-6 and TRBJ2-5, with TRBD1 identical over 10 bases. The CDR3 totals 12 residues. Germline V gene lookup returns CDR1 SGHDT and CDR2 YYEEEE. Unmatched junction bases numbered 2, after V lost 7 bases and J lost 5 bases.